This T cell receptor (beta chain) was sequenced in a study of blood T cell repertoires in COVID-19. The ends were cut back, 0 bases at V and 6 bases at J, with 9 bases in the middle. Germline CDR1 and CDR2: SGDLS and YYNGEE. CDR3 length: 13 residues. In this sample, this clone turned up once. Clones were read by immunoSEQ multiplex PCR, and TCRdb kept only the in-frame ones, dropping some. The sample gives about 670,000 clones, 70% to 90% of which show up once; roughly 0.25% is in the top ten. This TCR derives from a woman in her late teens or twenties with acute or convalescent COVID-19. The gene calls are TRBV9 and TRBJ2-5, with TRBD1 as a possible D gene (5 bases). Sequencing used peripheral blood. DNA for the CDR3: TGTGCCAGCAGCGTAGTTAGGGGAAAGACCCAGTACTTC. It is translated as CASSVVRGKTQYF.